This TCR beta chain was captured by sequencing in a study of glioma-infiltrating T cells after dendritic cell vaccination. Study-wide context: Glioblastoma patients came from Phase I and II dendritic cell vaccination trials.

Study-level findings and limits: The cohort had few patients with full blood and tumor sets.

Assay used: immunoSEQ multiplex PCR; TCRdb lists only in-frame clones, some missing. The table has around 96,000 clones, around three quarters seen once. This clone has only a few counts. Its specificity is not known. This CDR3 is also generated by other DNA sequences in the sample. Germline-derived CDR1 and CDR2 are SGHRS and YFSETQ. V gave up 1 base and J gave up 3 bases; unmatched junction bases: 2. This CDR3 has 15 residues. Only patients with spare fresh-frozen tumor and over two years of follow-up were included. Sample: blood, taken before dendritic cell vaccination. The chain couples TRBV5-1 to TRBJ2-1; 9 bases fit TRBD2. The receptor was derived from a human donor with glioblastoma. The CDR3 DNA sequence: TGCGCCAGCAGCTTGACTAGCGGGCTCTACAATGAGCAGTTCTTC. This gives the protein CASSLTSGLYNEQFF.